This T cell receptor beta chain is drawn from a study of CD8+ T cells in alopecia areata listed by TCRdb under 2018. Notes on the research overall: The treated patients, all with moderate-to-severe alopecia areata, were enrolled in an open-label pilot trial of oral tofacitinib given at 5 to 10 mg twice daily. Tofacitinib was administered for 6 to 18 months, and 6 months of follow-up off drug were then conducted to assess delayed response and recurrence. TCRbeta CDR3 regions were amplified by immunoSEQ multiplex PCR using 35 Vbeta forward and 13 Jbeta reverse primers. The study used high-throughput TCRbeta sequencing to examine T cell clonal expansion in alopecia areata, in both the C3H/HeJ mouse model and human patients. RNA was obtained with the PAXgene miRNA kit for fixed scalp, the miRNeasy kit for PBMCs, and the RNeasy kit for mouse skin. Patients on tofacitinib were biopsied at baseline and after 4 and 24 weeks of treatment, and several of the patients also had a later scalp biopsy. Clonality in the scalp was compared among normal scalp (n=4), patchy alopecia areata scalp (n=8), and alopecia totalis/universalis scalp (n=8). In humans, TCRbeta sequencing was performed on scalp tissue and on sorted CD4+ and CD8+ peripheral blood T cells from healthy controls and from patients with patchy or totalis/universalis alopecia areata.

Library creation used the immunoSEQ multiplex PCR assay. For TCR sequencing, RNA was extracted from every sample and reverse transcribed into cDNA to serve as template. First-strand cDNA was synthesized using SuperScript III with a 2:1 mix of oligo-dT and random hexamers. A synthetic immune receptor repertoire was used to gauge amplification bias, and whatever bias remained was removed computationally. From the authors' description of their analysis: Raw reads were preprocessed for error removal, and CDR3 was defined according to IMGT conventions as running from the conserved cysteine to phenylalanine. Clonality was computed by normalizing Shannon entropy by log2 of the number of productive unique TCRs and subtracting the result from 1. CD4 or CD8 identity of scalp clones was inferred by cross-referencing scalp TCRbeta sequences with sorted blood CD4 and CD8 repertoires. Entries here come from immuneACCESS through TCRdb and include only in-frame sequences with V and J called. Some clones fail to appear in such tables; in the studies checked, an unresolved V gene covers under half of the shortfall, and the cause of the remainder is unknown. V and J calls and clone size follow that table, whereas D and trimming were derived from the DNA. This sample holds 150,000 to 200,000 clones; around 60% were observed only once. The ten largest make up around 15% of the sample.

Concerning this clone itself: Its antigen is still unknown. Nothing much larger sits one base from this clone, and base qualities are not available.

Taken with the paper, the label for time point translates to: baseline before oral tofacitinib. Peripheral blood and lesional scalp punch biopsies were obtained from patients with alopecia areata. After PBMCs were isolated by density centrifugation and stained for CD3, CD4 and CD8, a FACSAria was used to sort CD4+ and CD8+ T cells. The CDR3 measures 17 amino acids from cysteine to phenylalanine. Just the 51-base CDR3 DNA is kept, in frame starting at base 1. CDR1 is given as LNHNV and CDR2 as YYDKDF, both from the germline V gene (reference sequence). After removal of 5 bases from V and 2 bases from J, the junction retains 15 bases not matched to a gene. Results and caveats for the whole study, not just this receptor: Compared with mice, TCR sequences shared between patients were less clear, possibly partly because of HLA diversity across the patient population. Unlike mouse skin, where gammadelta T cells dominate, normal human skin contains resident alphabeta T cells that get sequenced too, which complicates analysis of the scalp TCR repertoire. Compared with normal scalp, lesional scalp, particularly in alopecia totalis/universalis, had higher clonality and more expanded CD8+ clones, which suggests antigenic drive.

The specimen was CD4+ T cells sorted from blood, collected at week 0. Recombination linked TRBV15 to TRBJ2-7; TRBD2 fits 7 bases in the junction. This TCR was recovered from a human donor with alopecia areata. The CDR3 has the sequence CATSPRVGAGNTYEQYF. The nucleotide sequence reads TGTGCCACCAGCCCCCGGGTCGGAGCGGGGAATACCTACGAGCAGTACTTC.